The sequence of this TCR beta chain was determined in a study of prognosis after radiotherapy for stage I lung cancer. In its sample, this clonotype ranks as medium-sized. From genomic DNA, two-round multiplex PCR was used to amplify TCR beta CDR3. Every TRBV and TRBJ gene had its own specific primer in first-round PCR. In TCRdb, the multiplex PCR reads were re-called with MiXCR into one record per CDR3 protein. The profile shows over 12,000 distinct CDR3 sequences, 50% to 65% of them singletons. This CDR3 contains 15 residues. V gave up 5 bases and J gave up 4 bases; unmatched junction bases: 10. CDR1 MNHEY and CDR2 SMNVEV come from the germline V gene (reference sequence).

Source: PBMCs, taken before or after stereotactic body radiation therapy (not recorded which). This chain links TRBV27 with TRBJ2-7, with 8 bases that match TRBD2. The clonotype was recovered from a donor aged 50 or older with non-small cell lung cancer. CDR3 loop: CASSRKREGPYEQYF. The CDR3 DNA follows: TGTGCCAGCAGTCGGAAACGGGAGGGCCCTTACGAGCAGTACTTC.